One sample yielded the 18 T cell receptor beta chains listed below, sequenced in a study of shared clonotypes between healthy human individuals. The data were produced by immunoSEQ multiplex PCR, yet TCRdb's version contains in-frame clones alone and is incomplete. The sample includes about 2.3 million clones, 80% to 95% of them seen just once. The source material was naive CD4+ T cells from PBMCs. The subset: CD45RA+ positively selected. The receptors shown here come from a young man in good health. Some clones in this sample may be carry-over from other donors' samples.

As regards this clone: The same CDR3 arises from other DNA sequences in this sample as well. The CDR3 DNA reads as TGTGCCAGCAGTTTATACGCGGGAGGCTACAATGAGCAGTTCTTC. This gives the protein CASSLYAGGYNEQFF. The chain employs TRBV28 and TRBJ2-1; TRBD2 matches 8 bases. Germline CDR1 reads MDHEN; CDR2 reads SYDVKM. The CDR3 is 15 amino acids. With 1 base clipped from V and 3 bases from J, the junction kept 2 bases outside the gene matches.

J is TRBJ2-5 and V is TRBV5-1, with 7 positions matching TRBD1. Trimming took 6 bases from V and 1 from J; bases not matched to a gene: 9. This CDR3 spans 15 amino acids. Germline loops: CDR1 SGHRS, CDR2 YFSETQ. As DNA, the CDR3 is TGCGCCAGCACCCCCACCTCAGGGGGCCAAGAGACCCAGTACTTC. This sequence encodes CASTPTSGGQETQYF. The entire variable domain, with the rest obtained from reference TRBV5-1 and TRBJ2-5, is as follows: KAGVTQTPRYLIKTRGQQVTLSCSPISGHRSVSWYQQTPGQGLQFLFEYFSETQRNKGNFPGRFSGRQFSNSRSEMNVSTLELGDSALYLCASTPTSGGQETQYFGPGTRLLVL.

For this clone: This sample also contains other DNA sequences that code for the same CDR3. J is TRBJ1-4 and V is TRBV28; no definite D call. This CDR3 is 14 amino acids long. Trimming shortened V by 6 bases and J by 4 bases, and 12 bases separated the two germline ends. Germline CDR1 and CDR2: MDHEN and SYDVKM. Written as DNA, the CDR3 is TGTGCCAGCAGCTCTTCAGGATATAATGAAAAACTGTTTTTT. This sequence encodes CASSSSGYNEKLFF.

The chain carries TRBV10-3 and TRBJ2-1; D is unresolved. Germline assignment: CDR1 ENHRY and CDR2 SYGVKD. CDR3 length: 13 amino acids. The V and J ends lost 0 bases and 6 bases respectively, with 6 bases between them. CDR3 sequence reads: CAISESRGNEQFF. The CDR3 DNA follows: TGTGCCATCAGTGAGTCGAGAGGCAATGAGCAGTTCTTC.

Only one count was recorded for this clone. The chain employs TRBV6-1 and TRBJ2-1; 9 bases are shared with TRBD2. After removal of 3 bases from V and 2 bases from J, the junction contained 5 bases not matched to a gene. From germline, CDR1 is MNHNS and CDR2 SASEGT. This CDR3 is 16 amino acids long. CDR3 amino acids: CASSERSGRPYNEQFF. The CDR3 DNA follows: TGTGCCAGCAGTGAGAGAAGCGGGAGGCCCTACAATGAGCAGTTCTTC.

The CDR3 region has the DNA TGTGCCAGCAGCGTAGGGGGGGCCAGGAGTTACGAGCAGTACTTC. This sequence encodes CASSVGGARSYEQYF. The rearrangement joins TRBV9 to TRBJ2-7; either TRBD1 or TRBD2 may supply D (6 bases each). This CDR3 is built from 15 residues. Trimming left V 0 bases short and J 4 bases short, with 14 bases between. Germline V gives CDR1 SGDLS, CDR2 YYNGEE.

J is TRBJ2-5 and V is TRBV5-1, with 8 bases lining up with TRBD1. Matching the DNA end better, TRBJ2-7 makes the J call doubtful. The CDR3 loop spans 14 amino acids. Germline values: CDR1 SGHRS, CDR2 YFSETQ. The CDR3 reads CASSLRQGSNEQYF. CDR3 nucleotide sequence: TGCGCCAGCAGCTTGCGACAGGGGAGCAACGAGCAGTACTTC.

V and J are TRBV9 and TRBJ1-3; the D is unclear. The CDR3 covers 16 residues. V was clipped by 3 bases and J by 0 bases, with 13 bases between them. Germline CDR1 SGDLS, CDR2 YYNGEE. CDR3 DNA: TGTGCCAGCAGCGGTGGGCCGGCCTTCTCTGGAAACACCATATATTTT. Amino acid sequence: CASSGGPAFSGNTIYF.

This sequence joins TRBV7-2 and TRBJ1-2, with TRBD1 matching 7 bases. The ends lost 5 bases at V and 0 bases at J; junction bases unmatched: 6. The CDR3 is 15 residues long. Germline lookup yields CDR1 SGHTA and CDR2 FQGNSA. The CDR3: CASSSYRGANYGYTF. The CDR3 nucleotides read TGTGCCAGCAGCAGCTACAGGGGCGCTAACTATGGCTACACCTTC.

The CDR3 sequence: CASRSTGGYYEQYF. The DNA for the CDR3 is TGTGCCAGTAGATCGACTGGGGGGTACTACGAGCAGTACTTC. The chain joins TRBV19 to TRBJ2-7, with D possibly TRBD2 on 6 matching bases. Germline CDR1 and CDR2: LNHDA and SQIVND (reference sequence). Trimming shortened V by 6 bases and J by 3 bases, and 15 bases separated the two germline ends. This CDR3 comprises 14 residues.

The V call is TRBV10-2, the J call TRBJ1-1; D uncertain. Between the trimmed V and J ends, which lost 4 bases and 8 bases, there was a span of 8 bases. From germline, CDR1 is WSHSY and CDR2 SAAADI. The CDR3 has 11 residues. The CDR3 sequence: CASSVKGEAFF. The DNA for the CDR3 is TGCGCCAGCAGTGTGAAAGGGGAAGCTTTCTTT.

The J gene is TRBJ2-1, the V gene TRBV6-5, with TRBD2 identical over 9 bases. Trimming took 6 bases from V and 8 from J; bases not matched to a gene: 8. Per the germline V gene, CDR1 is MNHEY and CDR2 is SVGAGI. The CDR3 runs 14 residues. CDR3 nucleotide sequence: TGTGCCAGCAGCACTACCGGGACTAGCCATGAGCAGTTCTTC. Its translation: CASSTTGTSHEQFF.

The chain carries TRBV5-1 and TRBJ2-1; 7 nucleotides match TRBD1. CDR3 size: 15 residues. The ends lost 4 bases at V and 7 bases at J; junction bases unmatched: 11. CDR1 is SGHRS, CDR2 YFSETQ, per germline. CDR3 coding DNA: TGCGCCAGCAGCGACTCCAGGGGGTGGTTGAATGAGCAGTTCTTC. As protein: CASSDSRGWLNEQFF.

The chain recombines TRBV2 with TRBJ2-6; 13 nucleotides agree with TRBD2. Germline CDR1 and CDR2: SNHLY and FYNNEI. V was pared by 6 bases and J by 3 bases, with 8 bases of the junction left unmatched. This CDR3 has 18 amino acids. The CDR3: CASSLWTSGGLGANVLTF. CDR3 nucleotide sequence: TGTGCCAGCAGCCTATGGACTAGCGGGGGTCTTGGGGCCAACGTCCTGACTTTC.

The chain links TRBV13 to TRBJ2-7; possible D gene TRBD2, 5 bases. V was shortened by 2 bases and J by 1 base, with 15 bases between the two germline ends. The germline V gene encodes CDR1 PRHDT and CDR2 FYEKMQ (reference sequence). The CDR3 loop spans 16 amino acids. Here the CDR3 reads CASSLTSGRRSYEQYF. In DNA, the CDR3 is TGTGCCAGCAGCTTAACCAGCGGCAGACGATCCTACGAGCAGTACTTC.

This rearrangement joins TRBV25-1 to TRBJ1-2; D ambiguous. The CDR3 has 13 residues. V was trimmed by 5 bases and J by 0 bases, leaving 7 bases between them. Per germline, CDR1 MGHDK and CDR2 SYGVNS. CDR3 loop: CASSRQTNYGYTF. CDR3 sequence (DNA): TGTGCCAGCAGTCGCCAGACTAACTATGGCTACACCTTC.

The chain links TRBV2 to TRBJ1-4; D ambiguous. The CDR3 extends over 14 amino acids. The V and J ends lost 6 bases and 8 bases respectively, with 16 bases between them. Germline V gene lookup returns CDR1 SNHLY and CDR2 FYNNEI. The CDR3 region is CASSVTGEGEKLFF. Written as DNA, the CDR3 is TGTGCCAGCAGCGTAACCGGCGAAGGGGAAAAACTGTTTTTT.

The rearrangement joins TRBV14 to TRBJ1-2; TRBD1 matches 7 bases. V trimming: 4 bases; J trimming: 8 bases; junction bases outside the gene matches: 7. Germline V gives CDR1 SGHDN, CDR2 FVKESK. This CDR3 contains 13 residues. The CDR3 loop reads CASSLSQGDGYTF. For the CDR3, the DNA is TGTGCCAGCAGCCTGAGTCAGGGGGACGGCTACACCTTC.